This T cell receptor (beta chain) is drawn from a study of T cells in Graves' hyperthyroidism and ophthalmopathy. The V gene's germline CDR1 is SQVTM and CDR2 ANQGSEA. J was trimmed by 9 bases and V by 8 bases; bases with no gene match: 9. The CDR3 runs to 11 residues. Amplification targeted TCR beta CDR3 regions from RNA transcripts. TCR CDR3 regions were first amplified by RT-PCR with HTBI primers. TCRdb used MiXCR to reprocess the multiplex PCR reads, holding one entry per CDR3 protein. This table has 450,000 to 700,000 distinct CDR3 sequences, about 45% appearing once. A few counts support this clonotype.

The chain employs TRBV29-1 and TRBJ1-2, with 7 bases lining up with TRBD1. Sequencing was done on a sample of peripheral blood or thyroid tissue (not recorded which). The clonotype originates from a woman aged 18-35 years with Graves' hyperthyroidism. The DNA of the CDR3 is TGCAGCTTTACGACAGGGTCGAGCTACACCTTC. Protein: CSFTTGSSYTF. The full variable domain, rest sourced from reference TRBV29-1 and TRBJ1-2, is SAVISQKPSRDICQRGTSLTIQCQVDSQVTMMFWYRQQPGQSLTLIATANQGSEATYESGFVIDKFPISRPNLTFSTLTVSNMSPEDSSIYLCSFTTGSSYTFGSGTRLTVV.